This note documents a single T cell receptor beta chain sequence. Its antigen remains unidentified. The method was immunoSEQ multiplex PCR; TCRdb's version includes in-frame clones alone and lacks a portion of them. Among about 9,600 clones, around 98% were seen once, and the ten largest hold approximately 0.22%. The record originates from a study of monozygotic twins with cystic fibrosis. Study findings and constraints: V usage most resembled the co-twin in 13 of 16 pairs.

Germline lookup yields CDR1 SGHRS and CDR2 YFSETQ. V dropped 2 bases and J dropped 4; count of bases not matched to a gene: 9. The CDR3 extends over 15 amino acids. This chain links TRBV5-1 with TRBJ2-7; the match to TRBD2 covers 7 bases. This clonotype was obtained from a girl aged 2 to 10 with cystic fibrosis. Source material: blood. The CDR3 spells CASSFAGAISYEQYF. The CDR3 DNA follows: TGCGCCAGCAGCTTTGCGGGAGCTATCTCATACGAGCAGTACTTC.